This T cell receptor beta chain was found in a study of siplizumab effects on memory and regulatory T cells. Regarding the study as a whole: Alloreactive sequences from unstimulated CD4+ memory cells fell significantly with siplizumab. Of the proliferating CD4+ or CD8+ clones, roughly 75-96% lacked a naive or memory phenotype that could be assigned. Unstimulated naive T cells seemed to show more diversity than memory cells did, and they also seemed to be among the major contributors to the alloresponse. Proliferating siplizumab-culture Treg suppressive function went unconfirmed.

Repertoires were generated with immunoSEQ multiplex PCR, while TCRdb's copy carries only in-frame clones and drops some. The table records more than 85,000 clones, roughly 92% of them present only once. CDR3 length equals 14 residues. The germline CDR1 and CDR2 sequences are SGHRS and YFSETQ. J lost 6 bases, V lost 2 bases, and 4 bases had no gene match. Remarks on this clone: Antigen unknown.

The clonotype originates from a human donor in good health. The genes are TRBV5-1 and TRBJ1-1, with TRBD1 identical over 10 bases. Material: Tregs sorted from blood. CDR3 DNA sequence: TGCGCCAGCAGCTTATCGACAGGGGGCCCTGAAGCTTTCTTT. This translates into CASSLSTGGPEAFF. Using reference TRBV5-1 and TRBJ1-1 for the parts outside the CDR3, the full variable domain is KAGVTQTPRYLIKTRGQQVTLSCSPISGHRSVSWYQQTPGQGLQFLFEYFSETQRNKGNFPGRFSGRQFSNSRSEMNVSTLELGDSALYLCASSLSTGGPEAFFGQGTRLTVV.